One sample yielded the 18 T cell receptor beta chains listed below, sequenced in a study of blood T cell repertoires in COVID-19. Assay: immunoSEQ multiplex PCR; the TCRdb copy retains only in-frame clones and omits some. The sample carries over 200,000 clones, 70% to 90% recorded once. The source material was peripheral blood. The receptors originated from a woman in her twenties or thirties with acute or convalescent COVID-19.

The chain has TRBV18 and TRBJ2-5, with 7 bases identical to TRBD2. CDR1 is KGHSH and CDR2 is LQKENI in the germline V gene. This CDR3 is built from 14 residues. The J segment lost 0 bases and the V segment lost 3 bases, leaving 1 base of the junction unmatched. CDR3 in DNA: TGTGCCAGCTCACCGGGGGGGGACCAAGAGACCCAGTACTTC. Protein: CASSPGGDQETQYF.

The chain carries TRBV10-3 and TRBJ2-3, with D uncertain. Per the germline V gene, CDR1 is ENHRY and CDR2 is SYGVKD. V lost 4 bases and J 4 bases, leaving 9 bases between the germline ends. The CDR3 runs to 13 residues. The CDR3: CAISVAASDTQYF. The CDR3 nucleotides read TGTGCCATCAGTGTGGCGGCATCAGATACGCAGTATTTT.

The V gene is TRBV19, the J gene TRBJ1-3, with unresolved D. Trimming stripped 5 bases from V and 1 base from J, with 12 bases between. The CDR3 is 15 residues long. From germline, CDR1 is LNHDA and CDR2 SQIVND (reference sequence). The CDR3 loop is CASSPEVRSGNTIYF. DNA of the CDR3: TGTGCCAGTAGTCCCGAGGTACGATCTGGAAACACCATATATTTT. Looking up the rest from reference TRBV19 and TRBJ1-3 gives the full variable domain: DGGITQSPKYLFRKEGQNVTLSCEQNLNHDAMYWYRQDPGQGLRLIYYSQIVNDFQKGDIAEGYSVSREKKESFPLTVTSAQKNPTAFYLCASSPEVRSGNTIYFGEGSWLTVV.

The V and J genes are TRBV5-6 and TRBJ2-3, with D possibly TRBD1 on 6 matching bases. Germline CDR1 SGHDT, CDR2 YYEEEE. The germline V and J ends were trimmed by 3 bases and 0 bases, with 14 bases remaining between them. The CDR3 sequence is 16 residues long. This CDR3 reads CASSSIRDKSTDTQYF. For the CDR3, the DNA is TGTGCCAGCAGCTCGATCCGGGACAAAAGCACAGATACGCAGTATTTT.

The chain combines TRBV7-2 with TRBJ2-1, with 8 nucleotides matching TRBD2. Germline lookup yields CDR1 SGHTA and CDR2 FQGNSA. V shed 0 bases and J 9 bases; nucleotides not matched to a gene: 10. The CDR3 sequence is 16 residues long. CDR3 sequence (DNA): TGTGCCAGCAGCTTAGCGCCGGGAGGGTTTCCAGGTGAGCAGTTCTTC. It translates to CASSLAPGGFPGEQFF.

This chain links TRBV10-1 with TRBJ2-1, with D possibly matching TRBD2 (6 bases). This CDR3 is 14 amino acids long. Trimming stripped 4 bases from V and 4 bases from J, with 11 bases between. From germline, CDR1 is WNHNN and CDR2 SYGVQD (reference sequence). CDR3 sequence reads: CASSGGVLYNEQFF. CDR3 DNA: TGCGCCAGCAGTGGGGGGGTTCTTTACAATGAGCAGTTCTTC.

The CDR3 DNA is TGTGCCTGGAGGGAGTTCTCTGGAAACACCATATATTTT. Its translation: CAWREFSGNTIYF. The genes are TRBV30 and TRBJ1-3; no firm D call. The V gene lost 3 bases and the J gene lost 0 bases, with 6 bases spanning the gap. Per germline, CDR1 GTSNPN and CDR2 SVGIG (reference sequence). CDR3 length equals 13 residues.

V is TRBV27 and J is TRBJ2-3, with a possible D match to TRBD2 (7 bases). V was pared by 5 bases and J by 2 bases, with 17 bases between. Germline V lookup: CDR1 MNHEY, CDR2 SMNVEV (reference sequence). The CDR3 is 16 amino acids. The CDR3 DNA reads TGTGCCAGCAGTCCGAGGGAGGGGGGGTTCACAGATACGCAGTATTTT. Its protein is CASSPREGGFTDTQYF.

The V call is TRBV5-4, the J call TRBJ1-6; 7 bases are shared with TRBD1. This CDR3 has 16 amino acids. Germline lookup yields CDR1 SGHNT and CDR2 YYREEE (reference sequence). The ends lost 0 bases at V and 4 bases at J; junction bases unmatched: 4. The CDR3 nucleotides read TGTGCCAGCAGCTTGGAGGGGGCGGCTTATAATTCACCCCTCCACTTT. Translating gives CASSLEGAAYNSPLHF.

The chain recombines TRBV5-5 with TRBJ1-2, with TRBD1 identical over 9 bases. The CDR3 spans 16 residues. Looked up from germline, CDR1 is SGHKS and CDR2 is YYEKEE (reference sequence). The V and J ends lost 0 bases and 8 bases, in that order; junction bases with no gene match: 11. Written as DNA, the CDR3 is TGTGCCAGCAGCTTGGAATCACAGGGGGCCTTTGGGGGCTACACCTTC. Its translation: CASSLESQGAFGGYTF.

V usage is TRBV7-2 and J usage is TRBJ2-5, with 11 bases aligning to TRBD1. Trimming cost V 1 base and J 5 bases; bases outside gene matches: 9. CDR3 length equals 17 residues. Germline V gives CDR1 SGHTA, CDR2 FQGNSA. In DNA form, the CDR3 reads TGTGCCAGCAGCTTAGGACCCGGGACAGGGGGTGGGGAGACCCAGTACTTC. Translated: CASSLGPGTGGGETQYF.

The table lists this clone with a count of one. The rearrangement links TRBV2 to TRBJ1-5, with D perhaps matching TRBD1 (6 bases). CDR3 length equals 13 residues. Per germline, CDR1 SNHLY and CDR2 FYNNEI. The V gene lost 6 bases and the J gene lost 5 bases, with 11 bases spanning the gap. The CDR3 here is CASSQGRDQPQHF. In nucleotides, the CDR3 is TGTGCCAGCAGCCAGGGGCGAGATCAGCCCCAGCATTTT.

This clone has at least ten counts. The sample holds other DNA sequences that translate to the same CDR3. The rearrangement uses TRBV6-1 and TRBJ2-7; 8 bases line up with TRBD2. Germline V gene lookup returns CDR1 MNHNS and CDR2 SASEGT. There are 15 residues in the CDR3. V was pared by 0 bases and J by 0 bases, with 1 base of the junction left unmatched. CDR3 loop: CASSEASGSSYEQYF. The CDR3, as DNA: TGTGCCAGCAGTGAAGCGAGCGGGAGCTCCTACGAGCAGTACTTC.

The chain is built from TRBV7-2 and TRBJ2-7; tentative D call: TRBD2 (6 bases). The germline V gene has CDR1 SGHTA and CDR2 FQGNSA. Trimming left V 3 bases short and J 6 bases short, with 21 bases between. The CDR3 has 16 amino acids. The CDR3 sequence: CASSFPTLSRRGEQYF. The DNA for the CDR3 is TGTGCCAGCAGCTTTCCCACCTTGTCCCGGAGGGGCGAGCAGTACTTC.

CDR3 residues: CASSIPRLAGGSNEQFF. The CDR3 DNA sequence: TGTGCCAGTAGTATCCCGAGACTAGCGGGAGGGTCCAATGAGCAGTTCTTC. The chain uses TRBV19 and TRBJ2-1; 14 bases are a match to TRBD2. The length of the CDR3 is 17 residues. Germline V CDR1 and CDR2: LNHDA, SQIVND (reference sequence). Trimming cost V 3 bases and J 6 bases; bases outside gene matches: 7. Complete variable domain (other parts from reference TRBV19 and TRBJ2-1): DGGITQSPKYLFRKEGQNVTLSCEQNLNHDAMYWYRQDPGQGLRLIYYSQIVNDFQKGDIAEGYSVSREKKESFPLTVTSAQKNPTAFYLCASSIPRLAGGSNEQFFGPGTRLTVL.

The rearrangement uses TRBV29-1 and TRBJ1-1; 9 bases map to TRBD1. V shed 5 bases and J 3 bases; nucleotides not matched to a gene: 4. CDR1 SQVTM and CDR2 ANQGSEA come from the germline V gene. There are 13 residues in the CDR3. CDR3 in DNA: TGCAGCGTTTGGACAGGGGCTTACACTGAAGCTTTCTTT. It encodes CSVWTGAYTEAFF.

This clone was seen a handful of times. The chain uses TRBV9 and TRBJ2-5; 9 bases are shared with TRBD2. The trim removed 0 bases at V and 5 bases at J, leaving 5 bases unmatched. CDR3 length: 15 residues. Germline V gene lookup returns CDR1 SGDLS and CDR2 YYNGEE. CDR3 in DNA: TGTGCCAGCAGCGTAGTGGCTAGCGGGACGGAGACCCAGTACTTC. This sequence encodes CASSVVASGTETQYF. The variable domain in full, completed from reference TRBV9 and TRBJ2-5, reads DSGVTQTPKHLITATGQRVTLRCSPRSGDLSVYWYQQSLDQGLQFLIQYYNGEERAKGNILERFSAQQFPDLHSELNLSSLELGDSALYFCASSVVASGTETQYFGPGTRLLVL.

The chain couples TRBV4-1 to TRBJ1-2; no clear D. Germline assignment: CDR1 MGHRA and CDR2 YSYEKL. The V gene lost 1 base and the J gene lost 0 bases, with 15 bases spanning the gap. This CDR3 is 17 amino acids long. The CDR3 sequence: CASSQGPLGGTNYGYTF. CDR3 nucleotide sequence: TGCGCCAGCAGCCAAGGCCCCCTGGGCGGGACTAACTATGGCTACACCTTC.